This record concerns one T cell receptor (beta chain) sequence. These data are taken from a study of blood T cell repertoires in COVID-19. Study context: From T cells, B-cell-depleted T cells, or PBMCs came the material, which was cDNA or gDNA.

The CDR3 sequence is 13 residues long. CDR1 and CDR2 from the germline V gene are MNHEY and SMNVEV (reference sequence). With 1 base removed from V and 8 bases from J, the gap between germline ends came to 11 bases. In the original processing: Estimates of nucleated cell counts were drawn from the amplification of reference gene primers. Assay used: immunoSEQ multiplex PCR; TCRdb lists only in-frame clones, some missing. V and J calls and clone size are given by that table; D and trimming were obtained from the DNA. The data show about 270,000 clones, with 75% to 90% seen just once and roughly 2.5% held by the top ten.

The sequenced sample was PBMCs or T cells enriched from blood (not recorded which). This TCR derives from a woman under 30 who had recovered from COVID-19. This chain connects TRBV27 to TRBJ1-2, with D perhaps matching TRBD1 (5 bases). CDR3 nucleotides: TGTGCCAGCAGTTTATGGGGGGAAGGAGGCTACACCTTC. It specifies CASSLWGEGGYTF.